This is a list of T cell receptor beta chains from one sample in a study of blood T cells in healthy people across ages. One entry per CDR3 protein results from TCRdb running MiXCR on the 5' RACE reads. The table shows around 1,700,000 distinct CDR3 sequences, with about 28% occurring only once. The specimen sequenced was blood. The receptors were gathered from a woman aged 25 to 45 in good health. Both conserved end residues are part of each CDR3.

V	length	J	CDR3
TRBV7-9	14	TRBJ2-7	CASSESHSPYEQYF
TRBV29-1	12	TRBJ1-1	CSVHTGVTEAFF
TRBV9	15	TRBJ2-7	CASSVGQGKGYEQYF
TRBV10-2	13	TRBJ2-1	CASTTSFGVEQFF
TRBV24-1	14	TRBJ2-1	CATSGPRVLNEQFF
TRBV29-1	12	TRBJ2-7	CSVGGRGYEQYF
TRBV12-3/TRBV12-4	15	TRBJ1-5	CASSLDKGVGQPQHF
TRBV5-1	15	TRBJ2-7	CAISLARTSPYEQYF
TRBV20-1	14	TRBJ1-3	CSARGSRESDTIYF
TRBV6-1	17	TRBJ2-3	CASSEEVLAGGPDTQYF
TRBV6-2/TRBV6-3	14	TRBJ1-1	CASSQDEVGTEAFF
TRBV7-6	15	TRBJ2-7	CASSLTLAGDHEQYF
TRBV7-2	13	TRBJ1-6	CASSLPHNSPLHF
TRBV9	15	TRBJ1-1	CASSVGVGTNTEAFF
TRBV5-1	15	TRBJ1-1	CASRDSRGRVAEAFF
TRBV6-5	18	TRBJ2-2	CASSYTGTSGGGTGELFF
TRBV12-3/TRBV12-4	11	TRBJ2-3	CASLLGDTQYF
TRBV29-1	12	TRBJ1-2	CSVPRSEGGYTF
TRBV11-3	13	TRBJ2-1	CASARGRRNEQFF
TRBV28	14	TRBJ2-1	CASSTWTRNNEQFF
TRBV5-1	17	TRBJ1-4	CASSWGQGEATNEKRFF
TRBV6-5	13	TRBJ1-1	CASSYRGQGEAFF
TRBV6-6	15	TRBJ2-2	CASSPRGTDTGELFF
TRBV29-1	13	TRBJ2-7	CSVGKAGLQEQYF
TRBV2	12	TRBJ2-3	CASSQEADTQYF
TRBV7-9	13	TRBJ1-6	CASTRGHNSPLHF
TRBV2	16	TRBJ2-2	CASSPPWGRGSGELFF
TRBV7-2	12	TRBJ1-2	CASTGQSYGYTF
TRBV7-9	14	TRBJ2-7	CASSLGQQAYEQYF
TRBV7-2	14	TRBJ2-5	CASSLTPHQETQYF
TRBV3-1	16	TRBJ2-4	CASSRGRGATKNIQYF
TRBV5-1	11	TRBJ2-7	CASKNTYEQYF
TRBV7-9	15	TRBJ2-4	CASSPDAGAKNIQYF
TRBV6-2/TRBV6-3	12	TRBJ2-4	CASSYSGNIQYF
TRBV20-1	14	TRBJ2-3	CSANRGKGTDTQYF
TRBV30	14	TRBJ2-3	CAWSVMAGTDTQYF
TRBV5-1	13	TRBJ1-1	CASSLDGQDEAFF
TRBV5-5	16	TRBJ2-6	CASSFLQSSGANVLTF
TRBV2	16	TRBJ1-1	CASSEKVSGFGTEAFF
TRBV7-2	18	NA	CASSLAGVGRLLPYEQYF
TRBV7-2	14	TRBJ1-1	CASSLGMVNTEAFF
TRBV29-1	12	TRBJ2-7	CSVEDVGNEQYF
TRBV12-3/TRBV12-4	16	TRBJ2-7	CASSLSYSGNDYEQYF
TRBV7-2	16	TRBJ1-3	CASARGGTAGGNTIYF
TRBV5-1	13	TRBJ1-2	CASSPAGEQGYTF
TRBV6-1	13	TRBJ2-5	CASRQGVGETQYF
TRBV28	14	TRBJ2-2	CASSSPSLTGELFF
TRBV9	13	TRBJ1-2	CASSVDSSWGYTF
TRBV20-1	14	TRBJ2-1	CSASTSGRAKVQFF
TRBV7-6	16	TRBJ2-7	CASSLGRGGSPYEQYF
TRBV4-3	17	TRBJ2-5	CASSQDLRLAGAETQYF
TRBV6-6	15	TRBJ1-2	CASSFPGGRPDGYTF